Below are 4 T cell receptor beta chains sequenced from a single sample in a study of blood T cells in healthy people across ages. It was with a sample-barcoded 5' primer and a J-beta primer mix that a second PCR of about 6 to 12 cycles was run. TCRdb re-called the 5' RACE reads with MiXCR, one entry per CDR3 protein. The sample shows roughly 800,000 distinct CDR3 sequences, under 30% of them seen only once. These data were also reused for a study on T cells of mothers and their children.

Specimen: blood. The receptors originated from a boy between 10 and 17 years old in good health.

This chain connects TRBV7-2 to TRBJ1-2; D is ambiguous. The germline V gene has CDR1 SGHTA and CDR2 FQGNSA. V lost 9 bases, J lost 4 bases, and 15 bases lay in between. The CDR3 is made up of 13 amino acids. CDR3 residues: CAREGTWGYGYTF. The DNA of the CDR3 is TGTGCCAGAGAGGGCACCTGGGGCTATGGCTACACCTTC.

The chain uses TRBV10-3 and TRBJ2-3; perhaps TRBD2 as D (5 bases). The CDR3 spans 13 residues. The V and J ends lost 7 bases and 2 bases respectively, with 10 bases between them. Germline assignment: CDR1 ENHRY and CDR2 SYGVKD. CDR3 region: CAITGAVTDTQYF. CDR3 bases: TGTGCCATCACCGGAGCGGTCACAGATACGCAGTATTTT.

V and J are TRBV6-4 and TRBJ2-1; tentative D call: TRBD2 (6 bases). CDR3 size: 16 residues. The V gene's germline CDR1 is MRHNA and CDR2 SNTAGT. Trimming cost V 3 bases and J 0 bases, with 12 bases left between them. The CDR3 DNA is TGTGCCAGCAGTGAATTTGCGGGGCTCTCCTACAATGAGCAGTTCTTC. Translation gives CASSEFAGLSYNEQFF.

The V call is TRBV15, the J call TRBJ2-7, with 7 nucleotides matching TRBD2. The junction had 6 bases not matched to a gene; V was cut back by 5 bases and J by 5 bases. Looked up from germline, CDR1 is LNHNV and CDR2 is YYDKDF (reference sequence). The CDR3 extends over 13 amino acids. The CDR3 is CATSPARGDEQYF. Here the CDR3 DNA reads TGTGCCACCAGCCCAGCCCGGGGGGACGAGCAGTACTTC.